This T cell receptor beta chain emerged from a study of cytomegalovirus exposure and HLA in healthy donors. PCR was performed using 60 Vbeta and 13 Jbeta primers. This table comes from immunoSEQ multiplex PCR, and its TCRdb copy is limited to in-frame clones, with some not included. The top ten hold around 1.5% of the sample, which has about 130,000 clones, about 75% seen once. Whole-study results and caveats: The study assumed roughly uniform donor sequencing depth for presence/absence analyses.

The CDR3 runs 15 residues. Germline loops: CDR1 LGHNA, CDR2 YNFKEQ. Germline trimming cut 2 bases from V and 5 bases from J; bases unmatched to any gene: 7. As concerns this clone: Its antigen remains unknown.

V and J are TRBV4-2 and TRBJ1-1, with TRBD1 identical over 8 bases. The clonotype comes from a woman in her thirties or forties in good health and CMV-seronegative. The specimen sequenced was PBMCs. The CDR3 sequence: CASSQSRTGSTEAFF. Written as DNA, the CDR3 is TGTGCCAGCAGCCAATCTAGGACAGGGTCTACTGAAGCTTTCTTT.